One sample yielded the 15 T cell receptor beta chains listed below, sequenced in a study of T-cell memory formation after mild COVID-19. TCRdb called the 5' RACE reads again in MiXCR, with one record for every CDR3 protein. The data hold 550,000 to 700,000 distinct CDR3 sequences, with around 15% observed a single time. The sequenced sample consisted of PBMCs or a T cell subset sorted from them (not recorded which). These TCRs come from an adult woman who had mild COVID-19 (a few samples of this study predate the infection). Cell type and time point are not known.

V gene TRBV11-2 combines with J gene TRBJ1-1; no clear D gene. Per the germline V gene, CDR1 is SGHAT and CDR2 is FQNNGV. V lost 3 bases and J 4 bases, leaving 15 bases between the germline ends. This CDR3 is 15 amino acids long. CDR3 nucleotides: TGTGCCAGCAGCTTGTATGTTAGCCAGTTCACTGAAGCTTTCTTT. It yields the protein CASSLYVSQFTEAFF.

This chain connects TRBV7-6 to TRBJ2-2; TRBD2 is a possible D gene (6 bases). The CDR3 consists of 15 residues. From germline, CDR1 is SGHVS and CDR2 FNYEAQ. V shed 5 bases and J shed 6 bases, with 16 bases lying between them. CDR3 sequence reads: CASSQSVGGPGELFF. CDR3 DNA sequence: TGTGCCAGCAGCCAGAGCGTCGGGGGTCCCGGGGAGCTGTTTTTT.

In its sample, this clonotype was seen many times. The chain combines TRBV12-3 or TRBV12-4 with TRBJ2-1, with D perhaps TRBD2 (6 bases). Trimming left V 0 bases short and J 12 bases short, with 6 bases between. This CDR3 region has 11 residues. CDR3 in amino acids: CASSLAGGQFF. CDR3 nucleotides: TGTGCCAGCAGTTTAGCGGGGGGGCAGTTCTTC.

This clonotype has just a few counts. The genes are TRBV7-8 and TRBJ1-1; D possibly corresponds to TRBD1 (5 bases). Per germline, CDR1 SGHVS and CDR2 FQNEAQ. Trimming removed 4 bases from V and 9 bases from J, with 18 bases in between. The CDR3 runs 14 residues. For the CDR3, the DNA is TGTGCCAGCAGCTCGGGGGGGGGAGGCATACAAGCTTTCTTT. As protein: CASSSGGGGIQAFF.

This clonotype occurred a few times. The rearrangement links TRBV5-4 to TRBJ2-7; TRBD1 might be the D (6 bases). From germline, CDR1 is SGHNT and CDR2 YYREEE (reference sequence). V was clipped by 2 bases and J by 3 bases, with 15 bases between them. The CDR3 runs to 15 residues. In DNA form, the CDR3 reads TGTGCCAGCAGCTTTAGGACAGAGACTTTCTACGAGCAGTACTTC. This gives the protein CASSFRTETFYEQYF.

This clonotype was counted only a few times. This rearrangement joins TRBV3-1 to TRBJ1-5; D may be TRBD1 (5 bases). Germline CDR1 is LGHDT and CDR2 is YNNKEL (reference sequence). The CDR3 extends over 17 amino acids. Trimming pared 0 bases from V and 3 bases from J, leaving 15 bases between. This CDR3 reads CASSQDQGTPINQPQHF. CDR3 DNA: TGTGCCAGCAGCCAAGATCAGGGAACACCGATCAATCAGCCCCAGCATTTT.

This clonotype was seen more than once but under ten times. The chain joins TRBV12-3 or TRBV12-4 to TRBJ1-5, with a tentative D call TRBD1 (5 bases). CDR3 size: 16 residues. The V end lost 6 bases, the J end lost 0 bases, and 15 bases lay between the germline ends. CDR3 DNA: TGTGCCAGCAGCCGATTTTCGACAGTTAGCAATCAGCCCCAGCATTTT. This gives the protein CASSRFSTVSNQPQHF.

This clonotype has more than one count but fewer than ten. J is TRBJ2-5 and V is TRBV12-3 or TRBV12-4, with TRBD2 identical over 8 bases. V was clipped by 2 bases and J by 4 bases; unmatched bases: 3. The length of the CDR3 is 14 residues. CDR3 protein: CASSLIGRVETQYF. Written as DNA, the CDR3 is TGTGCCAGCAGTTTAATCGGGAGGGTAGAGACCCAGTACTTC.

The chain recombines TRBV12-3 or TRBV12-4 with TRBJ2-7, with 8 positions matching TRBD1. The CDR3 runs 16 residues. The V and J ends lost 3 bases and 6 bases, in that order; junction bases with no gene match: 13. CDR3 sequence reads: CASSFRPETGELEQYF. CDR3 bases: TGTGCCAGCAGTTTTCGCCCGGAGACAGGGGAACTCGAGCAGTACTTC.

In this sample, this clonotype turned up a few times. V and J are TRBV5-4 and TRBJ2-1, with D possibly being TRBD1 (6 bases). Deletions cut 3 bases from V and 10 bases from J, with 17 bases between. CDR1 and CDR2 (germline): SGHNT, YYREEE (reference sequence). The CDR3 sequence is 14 residues long. CDR3: CASSSGQGLGEQFF. In nucleotides, the CDR3 is TGTGCCAGCAGCTCGGGGCAGGGGTTAGGCGAGCAGTTCTTC.

This clonotype appeared a few times. V and J are TRBV20-1 and TRBJ2-7, with 9 positions matching TRBD2. Unmatched junction bases numbered 8, after V lost 2 bases and J lost 3 bases. There are 15 residues in the CDR3. Germline-derived CDR1 and CDR2 are DFQATT and SNEGSKA (reference sequence). CDR3 nucleotide sequence: TGCAGTGCTAGACCTGTAGCGGGGGTGGGCTACGAGCAGTACTTC. This sequence encodes CSARPVAGVGYEQYF.

This clonotype has only a few counts. The V call is TRBV9, the J call TRBJ2-1; weak D call: TRBD2 (6 bases). The CDR3 is 17 amino acids. Between the trimmed V and J ends, which lost 3 bases and 7 bases, there was a span of 23 bases. Germline lookup yields CDR1 SGDLS and CDR2 YYNGEE. This CDR3 reads CASSGGATGRIRNEQFF. The CDR3 DNA reads as TGTGCCAGCAGCGGCGGGGCCACGGGACGGATTCGAAATGAGCAGTTCTTC. The variable domain in full, completed from reference TRBV9 and TRBJ2-1, reads DSGVTQTPKHLITATGQRVTLRCSPRSGDLSVYWYQQSLDQGLQFLIQYYNGEERAKGNILERFSAQQFPDLHSELNLSSLELGDSALYFCASSGGATGRIRNEQFFGPGTRLTVL.

This clonotype appeared a few times. This sequence joins TRBV5-1 and TRBJ2-5, with 12 bases lining up with TRBD2. V dropped 0 bases and J dropped 4; count of bases not matched to a gene: 4. Germline values: CDR1 SGHRS, CDR2 YFSETQ. The CDR3 extends over 16 amino acids. CDR3 nucleotides: TGCGCCAGCAGCTTGGGAGGACTAGCGGGGACAGAGACCCAGTACTTC. Encoded protein: CASSLGGLAGTETQYF.

This chain uses TRBV9 with TRBJ2-5; 9 bases agree with TRBD2. Looked up from germline, CDR1 is SGDLS and CDR2 is YYNGEE. The CDR3 totals 15 residues. V dropped 0 bases and J dropped 5; count of bases not matched to a gene: 5. CDR3 DNA: TGTGCCAGCAGCGTAGGCGGGGGGGCCCAGGAGACCCAGTACTTC. Translating it yields CASSVGGGAQETQYF.

There are a few counts of this clonotype. The genes are TRBV20-1 and TRBJ2-5; D remains ambiguous. Germline CDR1 and CDR2: DFQATT and SNEGSKA (reference sequence). With 5 bases removed from V and 1 base from J, the gap between germline ends came to 17 bases. The CDR3 sequence is 15 residues long. CDR3 nucleotide sequence: TGCAGTGCTCAGCCCGTAGGCGCGATCCAAGAGACCCAGTACTTC. It encodes CSAQPVGAIQETQYF.